Ten or more counts support the clone carrying this T cell receptor (beta chain). What it recognizes is unknown. These data are taken from a study of T cells in Graves' hyperthyroidism and ophthalmopathy. Study-wide results and caveats: Most thyroid-expanded clonotypes above 0.001 were also found in blood.

The source of the PBMCs was approximately 10 ml of fresh peripheral blood. The length of the CDR3 is 15 residues. Looked up from germline, CDR1 is SNHLY and CDR2 is FYNNEI. With V trimmed by 4 bases and J by 8 bases, 8 bases remained unmatched. Template material for amplifying TCR beta CDR3 regions consisted of RNA transcripts. The primer set for the first-round RT-PCR of the TCR CDR3 was HTBI. TCRdb fed the multiplex PCR reads into MiXCR, producing one record per CDR3 protein. The data contain roughly 300,000 distinct CDR3 sequences, 21% of them singletons. Sequenced sample: blood. V is TRBV2 and J is TRBJ2-1; 10 nucleotides line up with TRBD2. The receptor comes from a woman between 50 and 59 years old with Graves' hyperthyroidism. CDR3 nucleotides: TGTGCCAGCAGTGGCAGGACTAGCGGTATGCATGAGCAGTTCTTC. Translation gives CASSGRTSGMHEQFF.